This entry lists 21 T cell receptor beta chains sequenced from one sample in a study of shared clonotypes between healthy human individuals (dated by TCRdb to 2020 to 2022). Library preparation used the immunoSEQ multiplex PCR assay. TCRdb holds this immuneACCESS table with in-frame rearrangements only. Some clones are missing; in checked studies, unresolved V genes explain under half, and the rest has no known cause. Within this sample are about 680,000 clones, with less than 80% of them counted one time only. Around 1.8% of the sample lies in the top ten. The sample taken for sequencing was memory CD4+ T cells sorted from blood. The cell subset or site label for this specimen denotes: CD45RA-negative fraction. The receptors derive from a woman aged 25 to 39 in good health.

The chain is built from TRBV5-1 and TRBJ1-5; maybe TRBD1 (5 bases). Germline V CDR1 and CDR2: SGHRS, YFSETQ. This CDR3 has 13 amino acids. Trimming removed 2 bases at V and 6 bases at J, with 9 bases between. CDR3 sequence: CASSFDSLQPQHF. CDR3 coding DNA: TGCGCCAGCAGCTTTGACAGTCTTCAGCCCCAGCATTTT.

The rearrangement uses TRBV28 and TRBJ2-7; TRBD2 aligns across 7 bases. The germline V gene encodes CDR1 MDHEN and CDR2 SYDVKM. J lost 0 bases, V lost 4 bases, and 3 bases had no gene match. This CDR3 contains 14 residues. CDR3 residues: CASSYQRDSYEQYF. The CDR3 DNA is TGTGCCAGCAGTTATCAGCGGGACTCCTACGAGCAGTACTTC.

Written as DNA, the CDR3 is TGTGCCTGGAGTGAGGGGACGGTGGGTTCACCCCTCCACTTT. The encoded protein is CAWSEGTVGSPLHF. V and J are TRBV30 and TRBJ1-6, with a tentative D call TRBD1 (5 bases). Germline V gene sequence: CDR1 GTSNPN, CDR2 SVGIG (reference sequence). V lost 1 base and J lost 9, with 13 bases in between. The CDR3 runs to 14 residues.

The V and J genes are TRBV28 and TRBJ2-1, with 16 bases matching TRBD2. Looked up from germline, CDR1 is MDHEN and CDR2 is SYDVKM. The CDR3 loop spans 18 amino acids. With 5 bases clipped from V and 9 bases from J, the junction kept 13 bases outside the gene matches. The CDR3 DNA follows: TGTGCCAGCAGTCAAGGCCCGGGACTAGCGGGAGGGCCAGCTGAGCAGTTCTTC. Protein: CASSQGPGLAGGPAEQFF.

This clone was recorded a few times. The sample holds other DNA sequences that translate to the same CDR3. The chain links TRBV5-1 to TRBJ2-5, with 8 bases fitting TRBD1. V shed 2 bases and J 5 bases; nucleotides not matched to a gene: 2. Germline assignment: CDR1 SGHRS and CDR2 YFSETQ. The CDR3 extends over 13 amino acids. CDR3 nucleotides: TGCGCCAGCAGCTTTGGACAGGGCGAGACCCAGTACTTC. As protein: CASSFGQGETQYF.

V and J are TRBV2 and TRBJ2-7, with D tentatively TRBD1 (6 bases). CDR1 and CDR2 from the germline V gene are SNHLY and FYNNEI. Deletions cut 1 base from V and 2 bases from J, with 6 bases between. This CDR3 comprises 13 residues. The DNA of the CDR3 is TGTGCCAGCAGTGAAGGGACAGCCTACGAGCAGTACTTC. This translates into CASSEGTAYEQYF.

CDR3 amino acids: CASRESTGAGAFF. Here the CDR3 DNA reads TGTGCCAGCAGAGAATCCACAGGGGCTGGGGCTTTCTTT. The chain combines TRBV28 with TRBJ1-1; TRBD1 aligns across 7 bases. The germline gives CDR1 MDHEN, CDR2 SYDVKM. With 6 bases clipped from V and 11 bases from J, the junction kept 12 bases outside the gene matches. This CDR3 is 13 amino acids long. The variable domain in full, completed from reference TRBV28 and TRBJ1-1, reads DVKVTQSSRYLVKRTGEKVFLECVQDMDHENMFWYRQDPGLGLRLIYFSYDVKMKEKGDIPEGYSVSREKKERFSLILESASTNQTSMYLCASRESTGAGAFFGQGTRLTVV.

The chain recombines TRBV7-8 with TRBJ1-2, with D possibly being TRBD1 (5 bases). Germline V gene sequence: CDR1 SGHVS, CDR2 FQNEAQ. The CDR3 is 14 amino acids. V was shortened by 2 bases and J by 5 bases, with 12 bases between the two germline ends. CDR3 loop: CASSLPGGGYGYTF. For the CDR3, the DNA is TGTGCCAGCAGCTTACCGGGGGGAGGTTATGGCTACACCTTC.

DNA for the CDR3: TGTGCCAGCACCTTGGGGGGGGCTCGCAATCAGCCCCAGCATTTT. Translating it yields CASTLGGARNQPQHF. The chain carries TRBV28 and TRBJ1-5; possibly TRBD1 for D (6 bases). V lost 7 bases and J lost 2, with 15 bases in between. The CDR3 loop spans 15 amino acids. Germline V gene data show CDR1 as MDHEN and CDR2 as SYDVKM.

This clone was recorded only once. The J gene is TRBJ1-1, the V gene TRBV19, with D perhaps matching TRBD1 (6 bases). Germline V gene data show CDR1 as LNHDA and CDR2 as SQIVND (reference sequence). With 5 bases removed from V and 2 bases from J, the gap between germline ends came to 12 bases. The CDR3 contains 14 residues. The CDR3, as DNA: TGTGCCAGTAGTCCCAACAGGGCTAACACTGAAGCTTTCTTT. It encodes CASSPNRANTEAFF.

V is TRBV7-2 and J is TRBJ1-2, with TRBD1 matching 8 bases. V gave up 5 bases and J gave up 4 bases; unmatched junction bases: 12. CDR1 and CDR2 from the germline V gene are SGHTA and FQGNSA. The CDR3 covers 16 residues. This CDR3 is CASSLRPGQDPYGYTF. For the CDR3, the DNA is TGTGCCAGCAGCCTTCGCCCGGGACAGGACCCCTATGGCTACACCTTC.

This chain connects TRBV27 to TRBJ2-1, with D possibly TRBD2 on 6 matching bases. The V and J ends lost 10 bases and 2 bases respectively, with 18 bases between them. The CDR3 consists of 15 residues. Per the germline V gene, CDR1 is MNHEY and CDR2 is SMNVEV (reference sequence). The CDR3 reads CATPLRQRAYNEQFF. The CDR3 nucleotides read TGTGCCACCCCCCTTAGACAGCGGGCCTACAATGAGCAGTTCTTC.

At least ten counts were recorded for this clone. The CDR3 coding sequence is TGTGCCAGCAGCCGGGGGCCGTTCGTCACTGAGACCCAGTACTTC. Its protein product is CASSRGPFVTETQYF. V gene TRBV9 combines with J gene TRBJ2-5; tentatively, D is TRBD1 or TRBD2 (6 bases each). V lost 4 bases and J lost 5, with 18 bases in between. There are 15 residues in the CDR3. Germline loops: CDR1 SGDLS, CDR2 YYNGEE.

The chain is built from TRBV18 and TRBJ2-7; 8 nucleotides agree with TRBD1. Germline CDR1 KGHSH, CDR2 LQKENI. V lost 4 bases, J lost 5 bases, and 7 bases stayed unmatched. CDR3 length equals 14 residues. The CDR3 DNA is TGTGCCAGCTCACTAACAGGGGGAAGAGACGAGCAGTACTTC. This encodes CASSLTGGRDEQYF.

Only one count was recorded for this clone. This chain uses TRBV28 with TRBJ2-7; no reliable D call. The CDR3 is 13 residues long. Deletions cut 5 bases from V and 7 bases from J, with 15 bases between. CDR1 and CDR2 (germline): MDHEN, SYDVKM. The CDR3 loop is CASSPDSLEEQYF. As DNA, the CDR3 is TGTGCCAGCAGTCCCGACTCCTTAGAAGAGCAGTACTTC.

This sequence joins TRBV11-2 and TRBJ2-5, with D possibly being TRBD1 or TRBD2 (6 bases each). This CDR3 is built from 14 residues. V lost 4 bases, J lost 2 bases, and 11 bases lay in between. CDR1 is SGHAT and CDR2 is FQNNGV in the germline V gene. Written as DNA, the CDR3 is TGTGCCAGCAGCTCCCGGGGGACACAAGAGACCCAGTACTTC. Protein product: CASSSRGTQETQYF.

The J gene is TRBJ2-6, the V gene TRBV27; D is ambiguous. The V and J ends lost 5 bases and 2 bases respectively, with 13 bases between them. Germline-derived CDR1 and CDR2 are MNHEY and SMNVEV (reference sequence). This CDR3 has 16 residues. The CDR3 bases are TGTGCCAGCAGTGACGCCCGTTATCCTGGGGCCAACGTCCTGACTTTC. Translated, it gives CASSDARYPGANVLTF.

The rearrangement uses TRBV18 and TRBJ2-1; 11 nucleotides match TRBD1. CDR1 KGHSH and CDR2 LQKENI come from the germline V gene. J was trimmed by 8 bases and V by 4 bases; bases with no gene match: 10. This CDR3 has 16 residues. In DNA, the CDR3 is TGTGCCAGCTCACTCTACTCCCCGGGACAGGGGGATGAGCAGTTCTTC. Protein product: CASSLYSPGQGDEQFF.

This clone was counted a few times. Other DNA sequences in this sample translate to the same CDR3. The rearrangement links TRBV6-5 to TRBJ1-4; weak D call: TRBD1 (6 bases). With 2 bases removed from V and 7 bases from J, the gap between germline ends came to 11 bases. This CDR3 comprises 14 residues. From germline, CDR1 is MNHEY and CDR2 SVGAGI. The CDR3 DNA reads TGTGCCAGCAGTTACCGTGGCAGGGGTGAAAAACTGTTTTTT. It is translated as CASSYRGRGEKLFF.

This chain joins TRBV5-5 and TRBJ2-5, with D tentatively TRBD1 or TRBD2 (7 bases each). V lost 4 bases, J lost 4 bases, and 14 bases lay in between. Germline CDR1 reads SGHKS; CDR2 reads YYEKEE (reference sequence). There are 14 residues in the CDR3. This CDR3 reads CASSKTGRGETQYF. CDR3 sequence (DNA): TGTGCCAGCAGCAAGACAGGGAGGGGAGAGACCCAGTACTTC.

The chain uses TRBV7-6 and TRBJ2-1, with D perhaps given as TRBD1 or TRBD2 (7 bases each). The ends were cut back, 5 bases at V and 6 bases at J, with 17 bases in the middle. The length of the CDR3 is 15 residues. The germline V gene encodes CDR1 SGHVS and CDR2 FNYEAQ. CDR3 DNA: TGTGCCAGCAGCCGGGGGGAGGGGGCGATCAATGAGCAGTTCTTC. Translating gives CASSRGEGAINEQFF.